This T cell receptor beta chain was sequenced in a study of shared clonotypes between healthy human individuals. Study information: Each donor had three CD4 naive, three CD4 memory, two CD8 naive and one CD8 memory plate. Study-wide points: Only blood underwent sampling, and tissue repertoires likely differ. Non-shared clonotypes had lower generation probabilities than clonotypes shared by all four sorted-subset donors. Estimated clonotype richness was generally higher in naive than memory subsets.

This CDR3 comprises 14 residues. Germline V gives CDR1 MNHNY, CDR2 SVGAGI (reference sequence). Trimming took off 2 bases at V and 4 bases at J, with 11 bases between the two ends. Comments on this clone: Its specificity is not known.

Sequencing used immunoSEQ multiplex PCR; TCRdb keeps in-frame clones, though not all of them. In the table there are almost 700,000 clones, about 90% of which are singletons. As defined, naive CD8 cells were CD45RO-negative and positively selected for CCR7, with terminally differentiated effector memory CD45RA+ cells excluded. This sequence joins TRBV6-6 and TRBJ1-2, with D uncertain. The sequencing input was naive CD8+ T cells sorted from blood. The TCR originated in a man between 25 and 39 years old in good health. The CDR3 is CASSYGGEIYGYTF. Here the CDR3 DNA reads TGTGCCAGCAGTTACGGTGGGGAGATCTATGGCTACACCTTC.